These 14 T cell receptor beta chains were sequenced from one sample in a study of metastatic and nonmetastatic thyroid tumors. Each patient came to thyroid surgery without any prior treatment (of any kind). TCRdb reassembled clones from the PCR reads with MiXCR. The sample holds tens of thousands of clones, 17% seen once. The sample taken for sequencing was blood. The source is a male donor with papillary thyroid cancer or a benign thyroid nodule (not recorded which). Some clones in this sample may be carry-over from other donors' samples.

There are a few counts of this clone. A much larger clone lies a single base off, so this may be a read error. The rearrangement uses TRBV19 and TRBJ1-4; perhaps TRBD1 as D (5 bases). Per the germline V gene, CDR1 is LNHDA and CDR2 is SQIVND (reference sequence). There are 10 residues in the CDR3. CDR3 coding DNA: TGTTCCGGGCGGGGGGAAAAACTGTTTTTT. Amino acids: CSGRGEKLFF.

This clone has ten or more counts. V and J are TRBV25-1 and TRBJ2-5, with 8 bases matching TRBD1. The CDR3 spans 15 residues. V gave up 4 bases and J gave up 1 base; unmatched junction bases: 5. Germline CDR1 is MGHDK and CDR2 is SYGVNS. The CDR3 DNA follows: TGTGCCAGCAGTGCATCCGGGACAGGCCAAGAGACCCAGTACTTC. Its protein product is CASSASGTGQETQYF.

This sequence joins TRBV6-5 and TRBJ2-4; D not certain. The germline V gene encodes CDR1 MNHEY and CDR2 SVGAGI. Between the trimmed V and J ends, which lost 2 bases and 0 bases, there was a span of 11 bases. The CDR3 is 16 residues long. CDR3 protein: CASSYAMGQAKNIQYF. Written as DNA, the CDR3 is TGTGCCAGCAGTTACGCCATGGGCCAAGCCAAAAACATTCAGTACTTC.

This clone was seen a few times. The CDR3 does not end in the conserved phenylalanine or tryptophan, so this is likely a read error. In nucleotides, the CDR3 is TGTGCCAGCAGTGAAGCCGGGACAGACTACGAGCAGTACTTG. Amino acid sequence: CASSEAGTDYEQYL. The rearrangement joins TRBV28 to TRBJ2-7, with 7 bases fitting TRBD1. The J segment lost 3 bases and the V segment lost 5 bases, leaving 7 bases of the junction unmatched. This CDR3 comprises 14 residues. Germline-derived CDR1 and CDR2 are MDHEN and SYDVKM.

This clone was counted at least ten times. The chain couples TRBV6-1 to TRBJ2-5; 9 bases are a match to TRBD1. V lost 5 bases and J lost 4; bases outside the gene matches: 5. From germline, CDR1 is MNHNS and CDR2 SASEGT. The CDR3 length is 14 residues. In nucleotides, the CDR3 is TGTGCCAGCAGTTCAACAGGGGGCGCAGAGACCCAGTACTTC. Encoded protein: CASSSTGGAETQYF.

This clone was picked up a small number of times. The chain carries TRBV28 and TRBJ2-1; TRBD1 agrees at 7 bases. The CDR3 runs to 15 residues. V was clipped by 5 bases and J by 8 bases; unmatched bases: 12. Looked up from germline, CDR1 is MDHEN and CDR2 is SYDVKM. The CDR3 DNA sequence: TGTGCCAGCAGTGGAACCGGGACAGTAGGCGATGAGCAGTTCTTC. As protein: CASSGTGTVGDEQFF.

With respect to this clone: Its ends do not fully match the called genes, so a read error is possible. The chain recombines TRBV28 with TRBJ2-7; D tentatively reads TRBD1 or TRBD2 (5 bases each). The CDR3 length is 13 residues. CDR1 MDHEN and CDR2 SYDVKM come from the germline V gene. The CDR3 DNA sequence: TGTGCCAGCAGTTTACGAGGTGGGGACGAGCGGTACTTC. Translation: CASSLRGGDERYF.

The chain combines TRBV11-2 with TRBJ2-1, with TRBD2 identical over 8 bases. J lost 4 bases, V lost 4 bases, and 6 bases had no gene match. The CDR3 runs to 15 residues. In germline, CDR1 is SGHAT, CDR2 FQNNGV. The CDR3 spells CASSSLSGRYNEQFF. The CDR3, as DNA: TGTGCCAGCAGCTCTCTAAGCGGGAGATACAATGAGCAGTTCTTC.

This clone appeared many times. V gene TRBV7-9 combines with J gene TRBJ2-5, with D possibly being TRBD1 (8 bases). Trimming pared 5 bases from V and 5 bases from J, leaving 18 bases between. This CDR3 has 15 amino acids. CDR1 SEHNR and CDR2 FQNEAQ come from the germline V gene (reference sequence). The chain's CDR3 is CASSGWTGRAETQYF. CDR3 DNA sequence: TGTGCCAGCAGCGGCTGGACAGGGAGGGCGGAGACCCAGTACTTC.

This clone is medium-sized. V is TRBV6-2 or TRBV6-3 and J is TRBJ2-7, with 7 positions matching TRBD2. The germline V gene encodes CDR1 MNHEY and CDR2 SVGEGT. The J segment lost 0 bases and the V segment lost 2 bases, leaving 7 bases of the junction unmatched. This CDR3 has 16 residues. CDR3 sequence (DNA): TGTGCCAGCAGTTACCCTACAGCGGGATACTCCTACGAGCAGTACTTC. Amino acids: CASSYPTAGYSYEQYF.

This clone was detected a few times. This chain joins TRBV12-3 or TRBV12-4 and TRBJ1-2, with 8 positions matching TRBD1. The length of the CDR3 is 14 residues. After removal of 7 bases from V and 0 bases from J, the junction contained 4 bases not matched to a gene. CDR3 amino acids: CASTATGANYGYTF. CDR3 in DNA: TGTGCCAGCACCGCGACAGGGGCTAACTATGGCTACACCTTC.

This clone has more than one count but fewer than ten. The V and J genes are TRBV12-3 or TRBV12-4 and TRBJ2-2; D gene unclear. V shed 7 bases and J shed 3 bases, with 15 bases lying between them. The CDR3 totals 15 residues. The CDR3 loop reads CASIFLGVDTGELFF. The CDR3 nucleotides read TGTGCCAGCATTTTTTTGGGTGTGGACACCGGGGAGCTGTTTTTT.

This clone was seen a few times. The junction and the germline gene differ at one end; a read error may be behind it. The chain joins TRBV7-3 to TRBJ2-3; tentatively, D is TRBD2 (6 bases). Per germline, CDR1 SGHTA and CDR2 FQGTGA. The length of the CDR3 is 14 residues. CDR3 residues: CASKEGWVTYTQYF. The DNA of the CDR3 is TGTGCCAGCAAGGAGGGATGGGTCACATATACGCAGTATTTT.

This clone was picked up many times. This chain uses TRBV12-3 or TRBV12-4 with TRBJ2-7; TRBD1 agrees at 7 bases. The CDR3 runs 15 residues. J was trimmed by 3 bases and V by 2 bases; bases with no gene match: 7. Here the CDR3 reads CASSLTTGDFYEQYF. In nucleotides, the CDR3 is TGTGCCAGCAGTTTAACCACAGGGGATTTCTACGAGCAGTACTTC.